The source of this TCR beta chain is a study of CD8+ T cells in alopecia areata. Study-wide results and caveats: Normal scalp had lower clonality than lesional scalp, with alopecia totalis/universalis lesions showing this most strongly.

PBMCs yielded sorted CD4+ and CD8+ T cells. This clone was picked up a small number of times. The antigen is undetermined. RNA extraction and reverse transcription yielded cDNA as sequencing template. This table comes from immunoSEQ multiplex PCR, and its TCRdb copy is limited to in-frame clones, with some not included. The data contain 100,000 to 130,000 clones, roughly 60% of them singletons. Germline V gives CDR1 LNHDA, CDR2 SQIVND (reference sequence). The CDR3 covers 13 residues. J gave up 7 bases and V 5 bases, and 7 bases lay outside the gene matches. The sample consisted of CD8+ T cells sorted from blood. The sequence derives from a human donor in good health. The genes are TRBV19 and TRBJ1-2; 7 bases are shared with TRBD1. The CDR3 sequence is CASSLGTVRGYTF. As DNA, the CDR3 is TGTGCCAGTAGTCTAGGGACAGTCCGTGGCTACACCTTC.